The 5 T cell receptor beta chains given below trace back to one sample, sequenced in a study of OX40 agonist ivuxolimab in advanced cancers. The method was immunoSEQ multiplex PCR; TCRdb's version includes in-frame clones alone and lacks a portion of them. The repertoire holds approximately 100,000 clones, about nine tenths seen once, with 0.31% in the top ten. Sequencing used CD4+ or CD8+ T cells sorted from blood, obtained in a trial of the OX40 agonist ivuxolimab. These receptors were obtained from an adult with an advanced solid tumor such as melanoma, head and neck, liver or kidney cancer.

V is TRBV10-1 and J is TRBJ2-1; 11 bases fit TRBD2. This CDR3 spans 17 amino acids. Germline V gene lookup returns CDR1 WNHNN and CDR2 SYGVQD (reference sequence). Trimming took 4 bases from V and 2 from J; bases not matched to a gene: 7. This chain's CDR3 is CASSVWLAGGAYNEQFF. The CDR3 DNA sequence: TGCGCCAGCAGTGTGTGGCTAGCGGGAGGAGCCTACAATGAGCAGTTCTTC.

The chain couples TRBV2 to TRBJ1-1, with D possibly matching TRBD1 (6 bases). This CDR3 has 16 residues. Germline CDR1 SNHLY, CDR2 FYNNEI. The ends were cut back, 2 bases at V and 1 base at J, with 14 bases in the middle. This CDR3 reads CASSEIAGVGNTEAFF. CDR3 DNA: TGTGCCAGCAGTGAAATTGCAGGGGTCGGGAACACTGAAGCTTTCTTT.

The V and J genes are TRBV28 and TRBJ2-1; 7 bases are a match to TRBD2. The CDR3 is made up of 14 amino acids. Germline lookup yields CDR1 MDHEN and CDR2 SYDVKM. J was trimmed by 5 bases and V by 7 bases; bases with no gene match: 8. The CDR3 here is CASTAGLTHNEQFF. CDR3 nucleotide sequence: TGTGCCAGCACCGCGGGACTAACTCACAATGAGCAGTTCTTC.

The chain links TRBV27 to TRBJ1-1, with TRBD1 matching 9 bases. Germline assignment: CDR1 MNHEY and CDR2 SMNVEV (reference sequence). The V segment lost 5 bases and the J segment 4 bases; nucleotides outside the gene matches: 14. The CDR3 sequence is 17 residues long. The chain's CDR3 is CASSPRARTGEGTEAFF. For the CDR3, the DNA is TGTGCCAGCAGTCCCCGGGCCCGGACAGGGGAGGGCACTGAAGCTTTCTTT.

V is TRBV11-1 and J is TRBJ1-1; D gene unclear. There are 13 residues in the CDR3. Germline V gene lookup returns CDR1 SGHAT and CDR2 FQDESV (reference sequence). Trimming pared 4 bases from V and 8 bases from J, leaving 14 bases between. The CDR3 reads CASSYRVSSEAFF. The CDR3, as DNA: TGTGCCAGCAGCTATCGGGTCTCTTCGGAAGCTTTCTTT.